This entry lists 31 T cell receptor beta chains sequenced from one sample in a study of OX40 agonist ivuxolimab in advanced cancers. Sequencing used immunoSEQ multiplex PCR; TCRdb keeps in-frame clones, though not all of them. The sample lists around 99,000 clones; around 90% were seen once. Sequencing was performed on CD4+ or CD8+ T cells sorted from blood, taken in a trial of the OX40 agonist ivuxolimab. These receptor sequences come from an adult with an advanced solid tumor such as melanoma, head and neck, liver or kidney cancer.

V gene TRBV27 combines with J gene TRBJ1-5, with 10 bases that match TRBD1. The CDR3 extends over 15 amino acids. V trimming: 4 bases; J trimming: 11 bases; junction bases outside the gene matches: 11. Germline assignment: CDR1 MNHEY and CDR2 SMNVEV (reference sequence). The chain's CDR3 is CASSSGTGDPWAQHF. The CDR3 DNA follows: TGTGCCAGCAGTTCCGGGACAGGGGACCCTTGGGCCCAGCATTTT.

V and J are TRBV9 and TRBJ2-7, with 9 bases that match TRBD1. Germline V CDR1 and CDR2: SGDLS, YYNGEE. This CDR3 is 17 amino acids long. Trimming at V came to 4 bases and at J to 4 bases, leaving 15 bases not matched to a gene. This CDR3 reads CASSPEGTGRNSYEQYF. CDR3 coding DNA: TGTGCCAGCAGCCCCGAGGGGACAGGGAGGAATTCTTACGAGCAGTACTTC.

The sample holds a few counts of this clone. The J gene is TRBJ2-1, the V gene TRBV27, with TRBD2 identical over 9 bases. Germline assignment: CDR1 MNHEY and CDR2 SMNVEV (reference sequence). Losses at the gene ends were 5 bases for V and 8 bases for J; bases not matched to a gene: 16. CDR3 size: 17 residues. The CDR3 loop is CASSPPGVAGDLDEQFF. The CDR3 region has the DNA TGTGCCAGCAGTCCACCCGGGGTAGCGGGAGATCTGGATGAGCAGTTCTTC.

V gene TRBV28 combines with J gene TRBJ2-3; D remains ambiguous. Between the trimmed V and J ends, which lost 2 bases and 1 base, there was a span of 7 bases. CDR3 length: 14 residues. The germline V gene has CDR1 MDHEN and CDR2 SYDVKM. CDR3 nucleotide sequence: TGTGCCAGCAGTTTAGGTCTTCGCACAGATACGCAGTATTTT. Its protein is CASSLGLRTDTQYF.

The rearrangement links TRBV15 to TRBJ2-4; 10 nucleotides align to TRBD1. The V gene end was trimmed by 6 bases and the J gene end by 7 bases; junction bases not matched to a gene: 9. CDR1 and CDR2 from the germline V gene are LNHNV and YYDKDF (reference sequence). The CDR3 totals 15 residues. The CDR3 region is CATRDTGTGDNIQYF. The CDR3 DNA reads TGTGCCACCAGAGACACCGGGACAGGGGACAACATTCAGTACTTC.

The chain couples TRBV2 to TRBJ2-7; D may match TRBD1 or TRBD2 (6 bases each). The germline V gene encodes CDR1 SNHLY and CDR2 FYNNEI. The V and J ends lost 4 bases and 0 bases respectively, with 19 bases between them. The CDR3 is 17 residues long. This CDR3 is CASSVNGRGLVSYEQYF. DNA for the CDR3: TGTGCCAGCAGTGTCAACGGCCGGGGGCTAGTCTCCTACGAGCAGTACTTC.

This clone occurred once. The CDR3 here is CASTTWAQSDYEQYF. CDR3 DNA sequence: TGTGCCAGCACTACTTGGGCACAGAGCGACTACGAGCAGTACTTC. The chain recombines TRBV28 with TRBJ2-7, with no clear D. The CDR3 is 15 residues long. The germline CDR1 and CDR2 sequences are MDHEN and SYDVKM. V lost 7 bases and J 3 bases, leaving 19 bases between the germline ends.

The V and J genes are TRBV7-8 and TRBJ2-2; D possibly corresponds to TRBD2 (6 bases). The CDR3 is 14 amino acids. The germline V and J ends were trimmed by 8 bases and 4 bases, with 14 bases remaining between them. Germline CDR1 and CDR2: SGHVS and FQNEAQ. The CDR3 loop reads CASRAGSGTGELFF. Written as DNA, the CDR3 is TGTGCCAGCCGGGCGGGGAGTGGCACCGGGGAGCTGTTTTTT.

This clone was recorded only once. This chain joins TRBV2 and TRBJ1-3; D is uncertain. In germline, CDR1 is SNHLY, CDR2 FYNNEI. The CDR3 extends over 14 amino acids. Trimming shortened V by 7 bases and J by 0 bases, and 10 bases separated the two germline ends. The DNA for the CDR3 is TGTGCCAGCACGGGGTTTAGCTCTGGAAACACCATATATTTT. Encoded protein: CASTGFSSGNTIYF.

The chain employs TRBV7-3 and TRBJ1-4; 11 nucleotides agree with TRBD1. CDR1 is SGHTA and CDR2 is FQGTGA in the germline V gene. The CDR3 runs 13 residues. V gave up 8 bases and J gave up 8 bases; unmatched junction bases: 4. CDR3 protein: CASSRDRGEKLFF. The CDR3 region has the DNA TGTGCCAGCTCTCGGGACAGGGGGGAAAAACTGTTTTTT.

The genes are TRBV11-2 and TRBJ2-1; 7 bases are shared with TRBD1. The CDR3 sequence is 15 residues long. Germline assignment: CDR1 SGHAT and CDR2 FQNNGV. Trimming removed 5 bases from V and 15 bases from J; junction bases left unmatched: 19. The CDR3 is CASSPRQGSGAGPFF. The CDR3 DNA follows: TGTGCCAGCAGCCCCAGACAGGGATCGGGCGCTGGTCCGTTCTTC.

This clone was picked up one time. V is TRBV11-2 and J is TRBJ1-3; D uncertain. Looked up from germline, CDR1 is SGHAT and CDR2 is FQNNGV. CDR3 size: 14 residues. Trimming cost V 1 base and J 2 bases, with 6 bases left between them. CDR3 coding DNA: TGTGCCAGCAGCTTAGGGGAGACTGGAAACACCATATATTTT. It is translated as CASSLGETGNTIYF.

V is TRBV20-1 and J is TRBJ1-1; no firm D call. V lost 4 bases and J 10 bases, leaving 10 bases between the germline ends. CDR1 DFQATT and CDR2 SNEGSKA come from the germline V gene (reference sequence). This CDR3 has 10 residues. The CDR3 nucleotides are TGCAGTGCTAAGGCCGAGGGAGCTTTCTTT. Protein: CSAKAEGAFF.

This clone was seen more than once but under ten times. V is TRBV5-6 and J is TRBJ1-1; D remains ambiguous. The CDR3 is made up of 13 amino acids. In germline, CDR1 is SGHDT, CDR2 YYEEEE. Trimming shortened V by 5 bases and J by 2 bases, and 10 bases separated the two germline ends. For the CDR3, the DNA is TGTGCCAGCAGTACACGGACTAACACTGAAGCTTTCTTT. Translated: CASSTRTNTEAFF.

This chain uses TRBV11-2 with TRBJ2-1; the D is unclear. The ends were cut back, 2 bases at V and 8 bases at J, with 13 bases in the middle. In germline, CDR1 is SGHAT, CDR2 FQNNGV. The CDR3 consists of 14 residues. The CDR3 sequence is CASSLSGRRDEQFF. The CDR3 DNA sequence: TGTGCCAGCAGCTTATCGGGCCGCCGGGATGAGCAGTTCTTC.

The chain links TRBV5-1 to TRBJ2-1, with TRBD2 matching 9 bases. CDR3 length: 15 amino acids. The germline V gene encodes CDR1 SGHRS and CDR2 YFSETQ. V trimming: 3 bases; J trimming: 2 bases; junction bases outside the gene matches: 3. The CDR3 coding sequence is TGCGCCAGCAGCTCCAGCGGGAGGCCCTACAATGAGCAGTTCTTC. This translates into CASSSSGRPYNEQFF.

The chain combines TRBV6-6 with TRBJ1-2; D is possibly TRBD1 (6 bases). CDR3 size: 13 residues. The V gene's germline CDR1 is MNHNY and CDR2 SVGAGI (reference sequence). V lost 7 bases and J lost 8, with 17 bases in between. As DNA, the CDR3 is TGTGCCAGCACCCTACAGGGTTGGCCAGGCTACACCTTC. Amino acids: CASTLQGWPGYTF.

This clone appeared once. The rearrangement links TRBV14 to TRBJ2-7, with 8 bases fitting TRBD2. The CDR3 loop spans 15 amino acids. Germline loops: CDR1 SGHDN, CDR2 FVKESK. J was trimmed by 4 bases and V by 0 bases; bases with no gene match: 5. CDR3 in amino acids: CASSQDRSGSYEQYF. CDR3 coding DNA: TGTGCCAGCAGCCAAGATCGCAGCGGGAGTTACGAGCAGTACTTC.

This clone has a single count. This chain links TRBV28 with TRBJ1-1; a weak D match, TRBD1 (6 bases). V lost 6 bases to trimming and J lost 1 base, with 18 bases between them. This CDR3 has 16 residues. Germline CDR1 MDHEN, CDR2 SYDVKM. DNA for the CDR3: TGTGCCAGCAGAACTACTCTGATGGACAGGAACACTGAAGCTTTCTTT. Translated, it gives CASRTTLMDRNTEAFF.

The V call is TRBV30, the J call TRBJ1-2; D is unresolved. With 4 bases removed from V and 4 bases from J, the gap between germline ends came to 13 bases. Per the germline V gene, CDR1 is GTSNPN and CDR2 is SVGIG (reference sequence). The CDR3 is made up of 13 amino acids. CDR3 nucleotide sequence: TGTGCCTGGAACATGGGAGGTGGCTATGGCTACACCTTC. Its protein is CAWNMGGGYGYTF.

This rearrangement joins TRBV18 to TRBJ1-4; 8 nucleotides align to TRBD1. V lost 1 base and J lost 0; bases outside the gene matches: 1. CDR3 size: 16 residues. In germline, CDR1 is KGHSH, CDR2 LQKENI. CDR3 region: CASSPLTGATNEKLFF. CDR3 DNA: TGTGCCAGCTCACCACTGACAGGGGCAACTAATGAAAAACTGTTTTTT.

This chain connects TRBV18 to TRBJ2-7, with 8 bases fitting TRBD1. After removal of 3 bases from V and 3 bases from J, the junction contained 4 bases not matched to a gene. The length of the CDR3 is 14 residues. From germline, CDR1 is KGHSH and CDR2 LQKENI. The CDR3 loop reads CASSPGQVVYEQYF. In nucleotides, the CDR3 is TGTGCCAGCTCACCGGGACAGGTGGTCTACGAGCAGTACTTC.

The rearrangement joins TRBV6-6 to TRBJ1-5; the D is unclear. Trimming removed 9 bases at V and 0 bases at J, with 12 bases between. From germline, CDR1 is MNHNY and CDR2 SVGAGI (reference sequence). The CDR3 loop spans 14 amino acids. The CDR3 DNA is TGTGCCAGTCAGGTTTGGGGTAGCAATCAGCCCCAGCATTTT. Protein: CASQVWGSNQPQHF.

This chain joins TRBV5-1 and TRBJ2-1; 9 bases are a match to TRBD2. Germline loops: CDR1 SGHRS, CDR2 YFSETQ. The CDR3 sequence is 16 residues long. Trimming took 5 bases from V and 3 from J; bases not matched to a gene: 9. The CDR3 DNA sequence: TGCGCCAGCAGAAGTCTAGCGGGATTCATCTACAATGAGCAGTTCTTC. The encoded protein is CASRSLAGFIYNEQFF.

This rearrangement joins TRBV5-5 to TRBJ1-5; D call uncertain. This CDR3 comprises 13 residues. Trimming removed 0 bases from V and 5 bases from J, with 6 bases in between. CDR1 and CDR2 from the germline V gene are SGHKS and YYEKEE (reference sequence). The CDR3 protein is CASSLGGDQPQHF. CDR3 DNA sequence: TGTGCCAGCAGCTTGGGCGGAGATCAGCCCCAGCATTTT.

CDR3 sequence (DNA): TGCGCCAGCAGCTTTGATGGCCGGTACTCTGGAAACACCATATATTTT. This codes for CASSFDGRYSGNTIYF. This chain joins TRBV5-1 and TRBJ1-3; D gene unclear. V lost 2 bases and J lost 0, with 12 bases in between. CDR3 length: 16 residues. Germline values: CDR1 SGHRS, CDR2 YFSETQ.

The CDR3 nucleotides are TGTGCCAGCTCACCCGGACTCCACACTGAAGCTTTCTTT. This translates into CASSPGLHTEAFF. The V and J genes are TRBV18 and TRBJ1-1; no clear D. The V end lost 3 bases, the J end lost 3 bases, and 8 bases lay between the germline ends. The CDR3 is made up of 13 amino acids. Germline V gene data show CDR1 as KGHSH and CDR2 as LQKENI.

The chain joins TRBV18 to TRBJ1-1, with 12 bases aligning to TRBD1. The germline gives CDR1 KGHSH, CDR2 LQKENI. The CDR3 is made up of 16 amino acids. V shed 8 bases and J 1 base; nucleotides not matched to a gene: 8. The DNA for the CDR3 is TGTGCCAGCCTCGGGACAGGGGGCAGGGAGAACACTGAAGCTTTCTTT. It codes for CASLGTGGRENTEAFF.

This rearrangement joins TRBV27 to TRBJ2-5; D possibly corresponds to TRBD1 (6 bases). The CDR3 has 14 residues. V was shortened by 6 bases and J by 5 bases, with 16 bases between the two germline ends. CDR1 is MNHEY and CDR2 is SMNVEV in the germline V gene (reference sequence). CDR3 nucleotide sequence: TGTGCCAGCAGCCGGACAGAGTACGAGGAGACCCAGTACTTC. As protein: CASSRTEYEETQYF.

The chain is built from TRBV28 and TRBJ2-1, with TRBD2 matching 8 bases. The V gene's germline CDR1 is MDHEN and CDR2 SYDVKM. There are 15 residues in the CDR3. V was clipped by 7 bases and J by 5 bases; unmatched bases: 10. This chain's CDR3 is CASIPGGATNNEQFF. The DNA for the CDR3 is TGTGCCAGCATCCCCGGGGGGGCGACAAACAATGAGCAGTTCTTC.

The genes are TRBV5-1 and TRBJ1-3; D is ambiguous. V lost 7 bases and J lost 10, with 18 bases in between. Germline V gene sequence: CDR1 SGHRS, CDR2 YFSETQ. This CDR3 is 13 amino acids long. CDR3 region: CASSTIGDRTIYF. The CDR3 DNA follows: TGCGCCAGCTCGACGATCGGTGACCGGACCATATATTTT.